These T cell receptor beta chains were read from a single sample in a study of identical twins. TCRdb redid the calling of the 5' RACE reads with MiXCR, one entry per CDR3 protein. The sample carries 200,000 to 250,000 distinct CDR3 sequences, around 7.6% recorded once. These data were likewise used in another study, on yellow fever vaccine responses in identical twins.

The sample comprised CD8+ T cells sorted from blood. These receptors were obtained from a young woman in good health. The CDR3 runs from the conserved cysteine through the conserved F or W. The D gene is left open where the match is weak. The size of a clone is reported for some rows only, either as once, few or many, or as a class for expanded clones.

TRBV7-2	TRBD2	many	TRBJ2-7	TGTGCCAGCAGCGAAACTAGCGATTCCTACGAGCAGTACTTC	CASSETSDSYEQYF
TRBV2	.	few	TRBJ2-1	TGTGCCAGCATTGACAGACGCACCCTAACTTACAATGAGCAGTTCTTC	CASIDRRTLTYNEQFF
TRBV12-3/TRBV12-4	TRBD2	many	TRBJ2-2	TGTGCCAGCAGTACTCTTAGCGGGGGGCGGAACACCGGGGAGCTGTTTTTT	CASSTLSGGRNTGELFF
TRBV7-2	.	.	TRBJ2-5	TGTGCCAGCAGCTCCTGGGAGACCCAAGAGACCCAGTACTTC	CASSSWETQETQYF
TRBV21-1	.	few	TRBJ2-4	TGTGCCAGCAGCAAACCGAGACAGGCCCCTGCCAAAAACATTCAGTACTTC	CASSKPRQAPAKNIQYF
TRBV6-1	.	.	TRBJ2-2	TGTGCCAGCAGTGAATTGGAGGGAGACGTCGGGGAGCTGTTTTTT	CASSELEGDVGELFF
TRBV7-9	TRBD1	.	TRBJ2-3	TGTGCCAGCAGGCCGCACCGGGACAGGGAAGGAGATACGCAGTATTTT	CASRPHRDREGDTQYF
TRBV2	.	many	TRBJ1-2	TGTGCCAGCATGGGGAACTATGGCTACACCTTC	CASMGNYGYTF
TRBV5-6	TRBD2	.	TRBJ2-3	TGTGCCAGCAGCTTGATGGCTAGCGGAGGGCTCAGGGATACGCAGTATTTT	CASSLMASGGLRDTQYF
TRBV12-3/TRBV12-4	.	many	TRBJ2-1	TGTGCCAGCAGTTCCTCACGGGTGGGGCAGTTCTTC	CASSSSRVGQFF
TRBV20-1	.	.	TRBJ1-2	TGCAGTGCCACCGACGGAATTACCTTC	CSATDGITF
TRBV3-1	.	.	TRBJ1-2	TGTGCCTGCTCCCATTACATGGGGGTTGAAGATGGCTACACCTTC	CACSHYMGVEDGYTF
TRBV7-3	.	.	TRBJ2-3	TGTGCCAGCAGCTTAAGCCTAGGGGGCACAGATACGCAGTATTTT	CASSLSLGGTDTQYF
TRBV7-9	TRBD2	few	TRBJ2-7	TGTGCCAGCAGCTCCCAGACTAGCGGGACCTACGAGCAGTACTTC	CASSSQTSGTYEQYF
TRBV4-1	TRBD1	many	TRBJ2-7	TGCGCCAGCAGCATAGAAGGGACAGGAACCTACGAGCAGTACTTC	CASSIEGTGTYEQYF
TRBV14	.	.	TRBJ2-1	TGTGCCAGCAGCCAAGGCGGAGGCGGGATCTCCTACAATGAGCAGTTCTTC	CASSQGGGGISYNEQFF
TRBV16	TRBD1	.	TRBJ2-3	TGTGCCAGCAGCCAATCCACAGGGGGCTCTCCCACAGATACGCAGTATTTT	CASSQSTGGSPTDTQYF
TRBV20-1	TRBD2	.	TRBJ2-7	TGCAGTGCCCATTTTGGACTAGACGCCGAGCAGTACTTC	CSAHFGLDAEQYF
TRBV10-3	.	few	TRBJ2-1	TGTGCCATCACCCCCCCCAATGAGCAGTTCTTC	CAITPPNEQFF
TRBV7-9	.	.	TRBJ2-3	TGTGCCAGCACCTTGAGGGGTAGCACAGATACGCAGTATTTT	CASTLRGSTDTQYF
TRBV4-1	.	many	TRBJ2-3	TGCGCCAGCAGCCAAGGGTACAGTAGGGGAAGCACAGATACGCAGTATTTT	CASSQGYSRGSTDTQYF
TRBV29-1	.	few	TRBJ2-3	TGCAGCGTTGAAGATCTGAGCCCAGATACGCAGTATTTT	CSVEDLSPDTQYF
TRBV20-1	.	.	TRBJ1-3	TGCAGTGCTAGATCGAATACAGCGATCTCTGGAAACACCATATATTTT	CSARSNTAISGNTIYF